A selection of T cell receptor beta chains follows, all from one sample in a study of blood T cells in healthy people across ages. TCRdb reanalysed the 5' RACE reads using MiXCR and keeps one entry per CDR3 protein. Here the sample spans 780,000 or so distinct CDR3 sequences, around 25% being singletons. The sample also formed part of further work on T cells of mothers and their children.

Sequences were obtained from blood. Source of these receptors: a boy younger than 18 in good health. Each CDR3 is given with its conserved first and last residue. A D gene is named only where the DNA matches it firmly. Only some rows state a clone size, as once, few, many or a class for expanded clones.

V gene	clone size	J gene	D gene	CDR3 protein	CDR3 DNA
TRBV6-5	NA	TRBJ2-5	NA	CASSYDGRQETQYF	TGTGCCAGCAGTTACGATGGCAGGCAAGAGACCCAGTACTTC
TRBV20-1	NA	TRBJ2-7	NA	CSARALSSYEQYF	TGCAGTGCTAGAGCCCTTAGCTCCTACGAGCAGTACTTC
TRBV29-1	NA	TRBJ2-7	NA	CSVDDGTNYEQYF	TGCAGCGTTGACGACGGAACCAACTACGAGCAGTACTTC
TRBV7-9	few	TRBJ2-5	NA	CASSLATPGTKETQYF	TGTGCCAGCAGCTTAGCGACCCCGGGGACCAAAGAGACCCAGTACTTC
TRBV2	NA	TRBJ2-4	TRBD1	CASSGTGPVNIQYF	TGTGCCAGCAGTGGGACAGGGCCTGTCAACATTCAGTACTTC
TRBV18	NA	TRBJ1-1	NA	CASSPVSGGPGEAFF	TGTGCCAGCTCACCCGTTTCAGGCGGCCCCGGGGAAGCTTTCTTT
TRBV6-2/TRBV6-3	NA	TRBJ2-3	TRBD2	CASSYSVAGAGSTDTQYF	TGTGCCAGCAGTTACTCCGTAGCGGGAGCGGGTAGCACAGATACGCAGTACTTT
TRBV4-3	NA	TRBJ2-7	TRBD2	CASSQDRASGAYEQYF	TGCGCCAGCAGCCAAGATAGGGCTAGCGGGGCCTACGAGCAGTACTTC
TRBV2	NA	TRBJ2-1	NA	CASSDQGRNEQFF	TGTGCCAGCAGTGATCAGGGACGGAATGAGCAGTTCTTC
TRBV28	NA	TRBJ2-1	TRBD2	CASNLSGSSYNEQFF	TGTGCCAGCAACCTTAGCGGGAGTTCCTACAATGAGCAGTTCTTC
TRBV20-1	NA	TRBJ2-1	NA	CSALKGDKKEDEQFF	TGCAGTGCCCTTAAGGGGGACAAGAAGGAGGATGAGCAGTTCTTC
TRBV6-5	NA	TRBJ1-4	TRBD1	CASRPTGGRKKLFF	TGTGCCAGCAGGCCGACAGGGGGTAGGAAAAAACTGTTTTTT
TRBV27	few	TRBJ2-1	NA	CASYHKLRGQGNEQFF	TGTGCCAGTTACCACAAGCTCCGGGGTCAGGGCAATGAGCAGTTCTTC
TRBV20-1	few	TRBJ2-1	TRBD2	CSARPSGSYEQFF	TGCAGTGCACGGCCTAGCGGGAGCTATGAGCAGTTCTTC
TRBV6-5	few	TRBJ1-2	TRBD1	CASSRGSGTGNTF	TGTGCCAGCAGTAGGGGCTCCGGGACAGGGAACACCTTC
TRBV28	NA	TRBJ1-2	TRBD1	CASSLAQVGQLSGYTF	TGTGCCAGCAGTTTGGCCCAAGTGGGACAGCTTTCGGGCTACACCTTC
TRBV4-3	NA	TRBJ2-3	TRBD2	CASSQEGAGGLTDTQYF	TGCGCCAGCAGCCAAGAGGGAGCGGGGGGGCTGACAGATACGCAGTATTTT
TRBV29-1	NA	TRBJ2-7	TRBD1	CSVQNDRAASYEQYF	TGCAGCGTTCAAAATGACAGGGCAGCATCCTACGAGCAGTACTTC
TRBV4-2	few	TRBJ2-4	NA	CASSQEGEQRTQTKNIQYF	TGTGCCAGCAGCCAAGAAGGGGAACAGCGGACGCAAACCAAAAACATTCAGTACTTC
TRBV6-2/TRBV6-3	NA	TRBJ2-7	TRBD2	CASTSGNIYEQYF	TGTGCCAGCACTAGCGGGAATATCTACGAGCAGTACTTC
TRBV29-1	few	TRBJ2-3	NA	CSVDTGSEADTQYF	TGCAGCGTTGATACCGGAAGTGAGGCAGATACGCAGTATTTT
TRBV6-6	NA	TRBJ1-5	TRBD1	CASSHGTGGNQPQHF	TGTGCCAGCAGTCACGGGACAGGGGGCAATCAGCCCCAGCATTTT
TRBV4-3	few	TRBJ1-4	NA	CASSQSPSRAGEKLFF	TGCGCCAGCAGCCAATCTCCAAGCAGGGCGGGTGAAAAACTGTTTTTT
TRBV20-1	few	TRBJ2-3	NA	CSARVRAPDTQYF	TGCAGTGCTAGAGTTCGGGCCCCAGATACGCAGTATTTT
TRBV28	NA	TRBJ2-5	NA	CASSTIQETQYF	TGTGCCAGCAGTACAATACAAGAGACCCAGTACTTC
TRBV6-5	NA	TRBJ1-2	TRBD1	CASSYEWTGKDYTF	TGTGCCAGCAGTTACGAGTGGACAGGGAAAGACTACACCTTC
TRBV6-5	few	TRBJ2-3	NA	CASSYSFGGVGDTQYF	TGTGCCAGCAGTTACTCTTTCGGGGGAGTTGGAGATACGCAGTATTTT
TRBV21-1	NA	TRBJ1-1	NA	CARTGEGTEAFF	TGTGCCCGGACCGGGGAGGGGACTGAAGCTTTCTTT
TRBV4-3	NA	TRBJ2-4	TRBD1	CASSQEPGGKNIQYF	TGCGCCAGCAGCCAAGAGCCAGGGGGCAAAAACATTCAGTACTTC
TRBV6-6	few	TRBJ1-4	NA	CASRATPTGPEGLFF	TGTGCCAGCAGGGCGACCCCGACCGGGCCAGAGGGACTGTTTTTT
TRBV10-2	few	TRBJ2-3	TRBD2	CASSELGLARGESTDTQYF	TGCGCCAGCAGTGAGTTGGGACTAGCCCGGGGGGAAAGCACAGATACGCAGTATTTT
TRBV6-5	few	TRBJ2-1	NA	CASSYITGIEQFF	TGTGCCAGCAGTTATATAACCGGGATCGAGCAGTTCTTC
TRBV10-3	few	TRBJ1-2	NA	CAISPGDYGYTF	TGTGCCATCAGTCCTGGGGACTATGGCTACACCTTC
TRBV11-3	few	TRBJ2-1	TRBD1	CASSLRQGGQFF	TGTGCCAGCAGCCTTAGACAGGGTGGACAGTTCTTC
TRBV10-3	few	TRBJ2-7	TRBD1	CAISRTGGYEQYF	TGTGCCATCAGTAGGACAGGGGGATACGAGCAGTACTTC
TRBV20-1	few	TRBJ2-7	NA	CSARDGGQLYQQYF	TGCAGTGCTAGAGATGGGGGACAACTTTACCAGCAGTACTTC
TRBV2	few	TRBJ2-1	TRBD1	CASRDRGIYNEQFF	TGTGCCAGCAGGGACAGGGGGATTTACAATGAGCAGTTCTTC
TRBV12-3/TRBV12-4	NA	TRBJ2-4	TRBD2	CASSWTGAGDIQYF	TGTGCCAGCAGCTGGACCGGAGCGGGGGACATTCAGTACTTC
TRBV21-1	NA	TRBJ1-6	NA	CASRPNWFLHQDNSPLHF	TGTGCCAGCAGACCCAATTGGTTCCTCCACCAAGATAATTCACCCCTCCACTTT
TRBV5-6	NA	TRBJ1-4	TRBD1	CASSRGTGREKLFF	TGTGCCAGCAGCCGCGGGACAGGGAGAGAAAAACTGTTTTTT